The 30 T cell receptor beta chains below come from one sample, sequenced in a study of monozygotic twins with inflammatory bowel disease (dated 2019 in TCRdb). The library came from 5' RACE. Sequencing used an Illumina HiSeq 2500. After TCRdb reprocessed the reads, each CDR3 protein sequence was kept as one row, without DNA. The table for this sample records fewer than 350,000 distinct CDR3 sequences. 2% to 2.5% of the sample goes to the ten largest clones. The sample consisted of blood. The receptor source for this set is a human donor with ulcerative colitis or Crohn's disease, or a healthy co-twin of an affected twin (not recorded which).

The chain joins TRBV5-1 to TRBJ2-7; TCRdb names TRBD1, which stays unverified in the absence of DNA. CDR1 is SGHRS and CDR2 is YFSETQ in the germline V gene. This CDR3 is 15 amino acids long. The CDR3 region is CASSSGHTGGYEQYF.

This chain uses TRBV12-3 or TRBV12-4 with TRBJ1-5; TCRdb gives TRBD1 as the D gene, but with no DNA this cannot be confirmed. The CDR3 has 15 residues. The CDR3 protein is CASSSYRDSNQPQHF.

This rearrangement joins TRBV20-1 to TRBJ2-5; the TRBD2 assignment by TCRdb is unverifiable without DNA. The CDR3 spans 13 residues. CDR1 is DFQATT, CDR2 SNEGSKA, per germline (reference sequence). The CDR3 sequence: CSAPRTSSETQYF.

This chain joins TRBV7-2 and TRBJ1-1; TCRdb picks TRBD1, but there is no DNA to check that call. Germline V lookup: CDR1 SGHTA, CDR2 FQGNSA. The CDR3 is 13 amino acids. CDR3 region: CASSSTGFAEAFF.

The chain joins TRBV4-1 to TRBJ2-5. Germline CDR1 MGHRA, CDR2 YSYEKL. The CDR3 has 16 residues. This chain's CDR3 is CASSQGVLGSRETQYF.

This chain uses TRBV20-1 with TRBJ1-6. CDR1 and CDR2 from the germline V gene are DFQATT and SNEGSKA (reference sequence). CDR3 length equals 12 residues. The CDR3 loop is CSATTGRSPLHF.

The chain couples TRBV27 to TRBJ2-7. Germline CDR1 MNHEY, CDR2 SMNVEV (reference sequence). This CDR3 has 15 residues. The CDR3 reads CASSLFPVGVLEQYF.

The rearrangement uses TRBV6-1 and TRBJ2-1; TCRdb picks TRBD1, but there is no DNA to check that call. CDR3 length: 14 amino acids. Germline loops: CDR1 MNHNS, CDR2 SASEGT. The CDR3 spells CASKRTQGSDEQFF.

This chain links TRBV10-3 with TRBJ2-1; TCRdb designates TRBD2, a call that cannot be tested without DNA. The CDR3 is 16 residues long. Germline values: CDR1 ENHRY, CDR2 SYGVKD. The CDR3 loop reads CAISESGSGSIPEQFF.

The rearrangement uses TRBV6-5 and TRBJ2-7; the D call of TRBD1 rests on TCRdb alone, since no DNA is present to check it. The CDR3 covers 14 residues. The germline gives CDR1 MNHEY, CDR2 SVGAGI. The CDR3 protein is CASSYRQGPYEQYF.

CDR3 loop: CASSGTSGGRSSQYF. The rearrangement joins TRBV12-3 or TRBV12-4 to TRBJ2-3; TCRdb's D call, TRBD2, is unchecked because there is no DNA. The CDR3 is 15 residues long.

The CDR3 spells CSSGVSTDTQYF. The chain combines TRBV7-2 with TRBJ2-3; TCRdb's D gene call, TRBD1, goes unchecked for lack of DNA. The CDR3 length is 12 residues. CDR1 and CDR2 from the germline V gene are SGHTA and FQGNSA. Full variable domain (rest looked up from reference TRBV7-2 and TRBJ2-3): GAGVSQSPSNKVTEKGKDVELRCDPISGHTALYWYRQSLGQGLEFLIYFQGNSAPDKSGLPSDRFSAERTGGSVSTLTIQRTQQEDSAVYLCSSGVSTDTQYFGPGTRLTVL.

The chain employs TRBV3-1 and TRBJ2-7. Germline CDR1 and CDR2: LGHDT and YNNKEL (reference sequence). The CDR3 has 11 amino acids. This CDR3 is CASSHSGEQYF.

The chain employs TRBV18 and TRBJ2-3. CDR1 is KGHSH and CDR2 is LQKENI in the germline V gene. The CDR3 spans 14 residues. The CDR3 here is CASSPPASTDTQYF.

CDR3 amino acids: CASSESGGPGANVLTF. This chain links TRBV10-2 with TRBJ2-6; the D gene TCRdb calls, TRBD1, cannot be checked with no DNA. Germline loops: CDR1 WSHSY, CDR2 SAAADI. This CDR3 comprises 16 residues.

The chain links TRBV4-1 to TRBJ2-5. CDR3 size: 14 residues. Germline V gene data show CDR1 as MGHRA and CDR2 as YSYEKL. The CDR3 reads CASSQVVPLKTQYF.

The chain couples TRBV5-1 to TRBJ2-7. Per germline, CDR1 SGHRS and CDR2 YFSETQ. The CDR3 sequence is 13 residues long. The CDR3 here is CASSLPGVEELYF.

The J gene is TRBJ1-3, the V gene TRBV5-5; there is no DNA to check the TCRdb D call of TRBD1. Germline values: CDR1 SGHKS, CDR2 YYEKEE (reference sequence). The CDR3 has 15 residues. The chain's CDR3 is CASSLEGRSGNTIYF.

The chain couples TRBV27 to TRBJ2-1; as DNA is missing, the TRBD1 call by TCRdb cannot be tested. The CDR3 is 13 amino acids. The germline CDR1 and CDR2 sequences are MNHEY and SMNVEV (reference sequence). CDR3 amino acids: CASSLAGFSEQFF.

The J gene is TRBJ2-1, the V gene TRBV20-1; the TCRdb call, TRBD2, lacks DNA for checking. Germline V gene sequence: CDR1 DFQATT, CDR2 SNEGSKA (reference sequence). This CDR3 spans 15 amino acids. The CDR3 is CSARDLAGGPYEQFF.

This chain uses TRBV20-1 with TRBJ2-1; checking the TCRdb D call of TRBD2 is not possible without DNA. CDR3 length equals 14 residues. CDR1 is DFQATT and CDR2 is SNEGSKA in the germline V gene (reference sequence). The CDR3 sequence is CSASRGAEVNEQFF.

The J gene is TRBJ2-2, the V gene TRBV5-1. This CDR3 is 15 amino acids long. The germline gives CDR1 SGHRS, CDR2 YFSETQ. The CDR3 loop is CASSLVQKNTGELFF.

This chain uses TRBV7-8 with TRBJ2-3; there is no DNA to check the TCRdb D call of TRBD1. CDR3 length: 15 amino acids. Germline V gene data show CDR1 as SGHVS and CDR2 as FQNEAQ. The CDR3 reads CASSPRGSPTDTQYF.

The CDR3 loop is CATSRDPPGATDTQYF. The V gene is TRBV15, the J gene TRBJ2-3; with no DNA, the TCRdb D assignment of TRBD1 cannot be verified. The germline CDR1 and CDR2 sequences are LNHNV and YYDKDF (reference sequence). This CDR3 is 16 amino acids long.

The genes are TRBV4-1 and TRBJ2-7; the TCRdb D gene call, TRBD2, has no DNA to confirm it. Germline CDR1 reads MGHRA; CDR2 reads YSYEKL. The CDR3 is made up of 15 amino acids. The CDR3 sequence is CASSQEGGAGYEQYF.

The rearrangement links TRBV5-4 to TRBJ2-3. The CDR3 consists of 14 residues. Germline CDR1 is SGHNT and CDR2 is YYREEE (reference sequence). The CDR3 loop reads CASSRSSHTDTQYF.

V is TRBV6-1 and J is TRBJ1-5. CDR1 is MNHNS, CDR2 SASEGT, per germline. The CDR3 is 16 amino acids. The CDR3 spells CASSEGPGFLNQPQHF.

The CDR3: CASSSQGGSQPQHF. V usage is TRBV6-2 or TRBV6-3 and J usage is TRBJ1-5; the TCRdb call, TRBD1, lacks DNA for checking. The germline CDR1 and CDR2 sequences are MNHEY and SVGEGT. CDR3 length: 14 residues.

This chain joins TRBV5-1 and TRBJ2-5; TCRdb indicates TRBD1, and absent DNA this call remains unverified. CDR3 length: 12 amino acids. Germline lookup yields CDR1 SGHRS and CDR2 YFSETQ. The CDR3 region is CASSLQGGTQYF.

The chain couples TRBV9 to TRBJ1-1; the TRBD1 assignment by TCRdb is unverifiable without DNA. This CDR3 has 14 residues. Germline loops: CDR1 SGDLS, CDR2 YYNGEE. The chain's CDR3 is CASRPIGQYTEAFF.